The 14 T cell receptor beta chains below were found in one sample sequenced in a study of cytomegalovirus exposure and HLA in healthy donors. PCR involved 60 Vbeta and 13 Jbeta primers. Here immunoSEQ multiplex PCR was the method, and the copy in TCRdb shows in-frame clones only, minus some. The table shows about 130,000 clones, with around three quarters occurring only once. Material: PBMCs. The source is a man aged 18-30 years in good health and CMV-seronegative.

This chain joins TRBV11-2 and TRBJ2-7, with D possibly TRBD1 on 5 matching bases. Trimming took off 4 bases at V and 4 bases at J, with 8 bases between the two ends. CDR3 length: 12 residues. Germline V gene lookup returns CDR1 SGHAT and CDR2 FQNNGV. The CDR3 protein is CASSSSGYEQYV. DNA for the CDR3: TGTGCCAGCAGCTCCTCAGGGTACGAGCAGTACGTC.

J is TRBJ2-5 and V is TRBV5-1, with D perhaps TRBD1 (6 bases). The J call is in doubt because the DNA end fits TRBJ2-7 better. This CDR3 has 12 residues. CDR1 is SGHRS, CDR2 YFSETQ, per germline. CDR3 DNA sequence: TGCGCCAGCAGCTCACAGGGCTACGAGCAGTACTTC. Amino acids: CASSSQGYEQYF.

The gene calls are TRBV6-1 and TRBJ2-1, with D possibly matching TRBD1 (7 bases). CDR1 and CDR2 (germline): MNHNS, SASEGT. Deletions cut 1 base from V and 8 bases from J, with 15 bases between. This CDR3 is built from 15 residues. The DNA of the CDR3 is TGTGCCAGCAGTGAAGGACAGGGAGGATTCGATGAGCAGTTCTTC. Its protein product is CASSEGQGGFDEQFF.

This clone was counted between two and nine times. This chain connects TRBV6-6 to TRBJ1-3; D is undetermined. V gave up 8 bases and J gave up 0 bases, with 11 bases separating them. The CDR3 is 14 amino acids. The germline V gene has CDR1 MNHNY and CDR2 SVGAGI (reference sequence). Written as DNA, the CDR3 is TGTGCCAGCCACTCCCCCGGCTCTGGAAACACCATATATTTT. Residues: CASHSPGSGNTIYF.

V gene TRBV5-1 combines with J gene TRBJ2-1, with TRBD2 matching 8 bases. V dropped 4 bases and J dropped 0; count of bases not matched to a gene: 6. Germline loops: CDR1 SGHRS, CDR2 YFSETQ. This CDR3 spans 16 amino acids. The CDR3 DNA is TGCGCCAGCAGCCCTGCGGGACTAGGCTCCTACAATGAGCAGTTCTTC. The encoded protein is CASSPAGLGSYNEQFF.

This rearrangement joins TRBV6-5 to TRBJ2-7; 10 nucleotides line up with TRBD2. The CDR3 runs to 15 residues. Germline values: CDR1 MNHEY, CDR2 SVGAGI. V gave up 2 bases and J gave up 3 bases; unmatched junction bases: 4. As DNA, the CDR3 is TGTGCCAGCAGTTACGTAGCTAGCGGGAGCTACGAGCAGTACTTC. Amino acid sequence: CASSYVASGSYEQYF.

The chain carries TRBV19 and TRBJ2-1; weak D call: TRBD2 (5 bases). This CDR3 contains 15 residues. Germline lookup yields CDR1 LNHDA and CDR2 SQIVND (reference sequence). Trimming cost V 7 bases and J 0 bases, with 13 bases left between them. CDR3 nucleotide sequence: TGTGCCAGTACTAGCCCTGCAAGCTCCTACAATGAGCAGTTCTTC. Its protein product is CASTSPASSYNEQFF.

This chain joins TRBV18 and TRBJ1-1; a weak D match, TRBD1 (5 bases). Germline loops: CDR1 KGHSH, CDR2 LQKENI. V lost 4 bases, J lost 1 base, and 7 bases lay in between. There are 13 residues in the CDR3. The CDR3 DNA reads as TGTGCCAGCTCACAAGACAGGAACACTGAAGCTTTCTTT. It specifies CASSQDRNTEAFF.

About this clone itself: Without the conserved terminal phenylalanine or tryptophan, this CDR3 likely stems from a read error. The V call is TRBV2, the J call TRBJ1-6; D not resolved. V was pared by 2 bases and J by 10 bases, with 12 bases between. The length of the CDR3 is 14 residues. The germline V gene encodes CDR1 SNHLY and CDR2 FYNNEI. CDR3 sequence (DNA): TGTGCCAGCAGTGAATTGGGGAGAGAATCACCCCTCCACCTT. It translates to CASSELGRESPLHL.

V and J are TRBV29-1 and TRBJ2-3; 8 bases agree with TRBD2. Unmatched junction bases numbered 9, after V lost 4 bases and J lost 6 bases. CDR3 length equals 14 residues. Looked up from germline, CDR1 is SQVTM and CDR2 is ANQGSEA. CDR3 protein: CSVGGTRFADTQYF. The CDR3 nucleotides are TGCAGCGTTGGTGGGACTAGATTCGCGGATACGCAGTATTTT.

The gene calls are TRBV7-2 and TRBJ2-7, with 7 bases aligning to TRBD1. CDR3 length: 15 amino acids. Germline loops: CDR1 SGHTA, CDR2 FQGNSA. The J segment lost 2 bases and the V segment lost 1 base, leaving 5 bases of the junction unmatched. CDR3 amino acids: CASSLGRDSPYEQYF. CDR3 DNA sequence: TGTGCCAGCAGCTTAGGACGGGACAGCCCCTACGAGCAGTACTTC.

This chain joins TRBV6-5 and TRBJ1-2; 7 bases match TRBD1. Germline lookup yields CDR1 MNHEY and CDR2 SVGAGI. J was trimmed by 4 bases and V by 2 bases; bases with no gene match: 7. There are 15 residues in the CDR3. This CDR3 reads CASSYIGGGGYGYTF. The CDR3 nucleotides read TGTGCCAGCAGTTACATAGGGGGCGGTGGCTATGGCTACACCTTC.

Note on this clone: Sequence at one end of the junction differs from germline and may be a read error. The V and J genes are TRBV7-7 and TRBJ1-4; D unresolved. The germline CDR1 and CDR2 sequences are SSHAT and FNYEAQ (reference sequence). The CDR3 extends over 16 amino acids. The CDR3 reads CASSLAGRATNEKLFF. Here the CDR3 DNA reads TGTGCTAGCAGCTTAGCAGGTCGGGCAACTAATGAAAAACTGTTTTTT.

The DNA of the CDR3 is TGTGCCAGCTCAAGCCTCGGACAGGGGGGGGAAAAACTGTTTTTT. As protein: CASSSLGQGGEKLFF. The V gene is TRBV18, the J gene TRBJ1-4; 10 nucleotides align to TRBD1. V gave up 5 bases and J gave up 8 bases; unmatched junction bases: 8. Germline values: CDR1 KGHSH, CDR2 LQKENI. The CDR3 extends over 15 amino acids. Filled out from reference TRBV18 and TRBJ1-4, the complete variable domain reads NAGVMQNPRHLVRRRGQEARLRCSPMKGHSHVYWYRQLPEEGLKFMVYLQKENIIDESGMPKERFSAEFPKEGPSILRIQQVVRGDSAAYFCASSSLGQGGEKLFFGSGTQLSVL.